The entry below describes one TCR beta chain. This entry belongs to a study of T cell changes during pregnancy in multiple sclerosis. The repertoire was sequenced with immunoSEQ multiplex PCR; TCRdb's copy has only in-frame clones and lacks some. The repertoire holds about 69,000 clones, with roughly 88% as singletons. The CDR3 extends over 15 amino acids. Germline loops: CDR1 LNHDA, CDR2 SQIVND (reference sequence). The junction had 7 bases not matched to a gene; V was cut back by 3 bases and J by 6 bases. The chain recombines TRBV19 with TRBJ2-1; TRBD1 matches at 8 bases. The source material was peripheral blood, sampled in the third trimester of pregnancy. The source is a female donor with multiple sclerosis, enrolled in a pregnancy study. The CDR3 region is CASSILQGAGNEQFF. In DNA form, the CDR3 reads TGTGCCAGTAGTATCCTTCAGGGGGCCGGCAATGAGCAGTTCTTC. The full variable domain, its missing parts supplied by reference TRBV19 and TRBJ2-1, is DGGITQSPKYLFRKEGQNVTLSCEQNLNHDAMYWYRQDPGQGLRLIYYSQIVNDFQKGDIAEGYSVSREKKESFPLTVTSAQKNPTAFYLCASSILQGAGNEQFFGPGTRLTVL.